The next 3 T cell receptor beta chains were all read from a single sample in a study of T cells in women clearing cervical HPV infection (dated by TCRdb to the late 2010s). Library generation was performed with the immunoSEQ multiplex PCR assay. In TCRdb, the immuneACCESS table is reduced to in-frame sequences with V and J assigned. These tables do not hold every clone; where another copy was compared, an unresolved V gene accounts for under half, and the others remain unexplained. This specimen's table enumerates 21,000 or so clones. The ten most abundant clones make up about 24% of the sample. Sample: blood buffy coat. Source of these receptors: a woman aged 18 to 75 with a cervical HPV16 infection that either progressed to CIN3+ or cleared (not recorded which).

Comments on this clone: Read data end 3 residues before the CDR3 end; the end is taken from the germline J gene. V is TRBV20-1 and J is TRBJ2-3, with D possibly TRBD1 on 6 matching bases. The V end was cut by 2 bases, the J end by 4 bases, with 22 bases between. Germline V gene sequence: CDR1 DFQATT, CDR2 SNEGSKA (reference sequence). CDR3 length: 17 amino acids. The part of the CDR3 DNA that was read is TGCAGTGCTAGACCGCACCCAGAGGACAGACATCCAGATACG. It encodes CSARPHPEDRHPDT. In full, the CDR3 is CSARPHPEDRHPDTQYF.

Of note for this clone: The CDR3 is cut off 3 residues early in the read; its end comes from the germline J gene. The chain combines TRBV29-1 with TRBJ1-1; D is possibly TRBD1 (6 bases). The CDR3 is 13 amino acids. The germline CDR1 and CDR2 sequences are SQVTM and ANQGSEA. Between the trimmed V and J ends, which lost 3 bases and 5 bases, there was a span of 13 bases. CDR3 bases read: TGCAGCGTTGATCAGGACAGTGGGACTGAA. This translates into CSVDQDSGTE. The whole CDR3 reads CSVDQDSGTEAFF.

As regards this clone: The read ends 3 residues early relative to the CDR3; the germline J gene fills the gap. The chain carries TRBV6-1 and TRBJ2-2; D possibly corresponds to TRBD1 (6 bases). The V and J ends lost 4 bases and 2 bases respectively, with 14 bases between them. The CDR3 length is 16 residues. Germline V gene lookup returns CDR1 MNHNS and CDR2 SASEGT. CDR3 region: CASSGPGTPNTGELFF. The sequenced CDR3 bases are TGTGCCAGCAGTGGACCCGGGACACCAAACACCGGGGAG.